The clone carrying this T cell receptor (beta chain) occurred many times. The read stops 3 residues short of the end of the CDR3; the missing end is completed from the germline J gene. The sample comes from a study of T cell clonality in common variable immunodeficiency. Germline values: CDR1 SGHDN, CDR2 FVKESK. The CDR3 sequence is 14 residues long. V was pared by 1 base and J by 7 bases, with 3 bases of the junction left unmatched. Only in-frame clones appear in the TCRdb table, and some are missing; sequencing was by immunoSEQ multiplex PCR. The sample contains tens of thousands of clones, none of them singletons.

Sequencing was carried out using peripheral blood mononuclear cells. The chain employs TRBV14 and TRBJ1-3; TRBD1 matches 8 bases. The receptor was isolated from a person aged 18 to 70 in good health. The CDR3 reads CASSQAGGENTIYF. The DNA read from the CDR3 is TGTGCCAGCAGCCAAGCAGGGGGCGAGAACACC.